This T cell receptor (beta chain) stems from a study of T cells in Graves' hyperthyroidism and ophthalmopathy. CDR1 is MNHNY and CDR2 is SVGAGI in the germline V gene (reference sequence). The length of the CDR3 is 14 residues. The trim removed 5 bases at V and 4 bases at J, leaving 6 bases unmatched. This clonotype has more than one count but fewer than ten. Amplification yielded TCR beta CDR3 regions, with RNA transcripts as the source. The HTBI primer set drove a first-round RT-PCR of the TCR CDR3. TCRdb used MiXCR to reprocess the multiplex PCR reads, holding one entry per CDR3 protein. Here the sample spans 500,000 to 800,000 distinct CDR3 sequences, 45% being singletons.

The chain is built from TRBV6-6 and TRBJ1-1; 8 nucleotides align to TRBD1. Sequences were obtained from peripheral blood or thyroid tissue (not recorded which). The sequence derives from an adult man with Graves' disease, either hyperthyroidism or ophthalmopathy (not recorded which). The CDR3 sequence is CASSATGGGTEAFF. The CDR3 DNA follows: TGTGCCAGCAGTGCAACAGGGGGAGGCACTGAAGCTTTCTTT.